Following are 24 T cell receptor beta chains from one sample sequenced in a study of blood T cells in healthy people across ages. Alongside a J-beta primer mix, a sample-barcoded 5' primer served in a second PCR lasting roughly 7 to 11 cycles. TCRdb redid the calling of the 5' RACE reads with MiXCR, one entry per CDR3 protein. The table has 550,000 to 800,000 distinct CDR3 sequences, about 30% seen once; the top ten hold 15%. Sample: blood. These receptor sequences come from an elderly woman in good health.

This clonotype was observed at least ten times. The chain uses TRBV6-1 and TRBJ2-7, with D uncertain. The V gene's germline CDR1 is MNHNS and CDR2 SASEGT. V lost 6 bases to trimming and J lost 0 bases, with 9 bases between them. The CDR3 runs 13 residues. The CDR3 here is CASSRRVSYEQYF. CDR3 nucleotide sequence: TGTGCCAGCAGCAGACGGGTCTCCTACGAGCAGTACTTC.

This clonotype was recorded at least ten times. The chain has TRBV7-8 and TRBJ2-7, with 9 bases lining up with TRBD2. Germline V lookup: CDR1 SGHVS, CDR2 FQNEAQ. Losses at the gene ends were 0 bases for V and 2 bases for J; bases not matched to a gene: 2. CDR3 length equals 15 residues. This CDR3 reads CASSLASGGPYEQYF. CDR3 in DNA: TGTGCCAGCAGCTTAGCTAGCGGGGGCCCCTACGAGCAGTACTTC.

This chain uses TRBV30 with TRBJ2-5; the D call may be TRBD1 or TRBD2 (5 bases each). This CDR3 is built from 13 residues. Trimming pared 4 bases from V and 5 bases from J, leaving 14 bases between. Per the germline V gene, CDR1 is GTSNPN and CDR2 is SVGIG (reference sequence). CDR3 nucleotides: TGTGCCTGGAAAGGAGCAGGGACCGAGACCCAGTACTTC. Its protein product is CAWKGAGTETQYF. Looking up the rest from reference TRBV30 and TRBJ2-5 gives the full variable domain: SQTIHQWPATLVQPVGSPLSLECTVEGTSNPNLYWYRQAAGRGLQLLFYSVGIGQISSEVPQNLSASRPQDRQFILSSKKLLLSDSGFYLCAWKGAGTETQYFGPGTRLLVL.

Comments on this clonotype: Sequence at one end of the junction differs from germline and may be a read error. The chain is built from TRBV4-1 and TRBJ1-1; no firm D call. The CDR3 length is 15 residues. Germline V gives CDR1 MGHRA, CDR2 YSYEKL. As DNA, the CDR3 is TGCGCCAGCAAGGTTGCGGAGGCGCTGAAAACTGAAGCTTTCTTT. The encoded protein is CASKVAEALKTEAFF.

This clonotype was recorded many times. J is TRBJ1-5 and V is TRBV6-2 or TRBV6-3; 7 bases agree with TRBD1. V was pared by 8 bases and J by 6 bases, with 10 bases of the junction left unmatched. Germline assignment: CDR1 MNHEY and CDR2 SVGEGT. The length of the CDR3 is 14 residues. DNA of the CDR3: TGTGCCAGCCGTCCGGGGACAGACCCTCAGCCCCAGCATTTT. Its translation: CASRPGTDPQPQHF.

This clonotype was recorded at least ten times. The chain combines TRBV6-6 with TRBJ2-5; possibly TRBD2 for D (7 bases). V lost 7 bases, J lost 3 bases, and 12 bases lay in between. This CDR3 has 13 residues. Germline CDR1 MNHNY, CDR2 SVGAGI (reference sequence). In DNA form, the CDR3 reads TGTGCCAGCACGAAGGGGGGGAAAGAGACCCAGTACTTC. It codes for CASTKGGKETQYF.

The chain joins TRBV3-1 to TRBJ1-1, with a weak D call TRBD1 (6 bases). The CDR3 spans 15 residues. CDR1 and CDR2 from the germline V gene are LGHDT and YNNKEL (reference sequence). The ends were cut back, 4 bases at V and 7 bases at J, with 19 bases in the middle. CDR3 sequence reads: CASSPDRGGSDEAFF. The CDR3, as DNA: TGTGCCAGCAGCCCGGACAGAGGGGGGTCGGATGAAGCTTTCTTT.

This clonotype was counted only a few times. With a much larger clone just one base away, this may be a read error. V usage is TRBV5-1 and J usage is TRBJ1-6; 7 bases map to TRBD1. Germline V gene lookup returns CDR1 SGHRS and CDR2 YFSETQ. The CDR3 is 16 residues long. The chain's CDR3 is CASSLTGTAMGTPPHF. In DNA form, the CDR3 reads TGCGCCAGCAGCTTGACCGGGACAGCTATGGGCACACCCCCCCACTTT.

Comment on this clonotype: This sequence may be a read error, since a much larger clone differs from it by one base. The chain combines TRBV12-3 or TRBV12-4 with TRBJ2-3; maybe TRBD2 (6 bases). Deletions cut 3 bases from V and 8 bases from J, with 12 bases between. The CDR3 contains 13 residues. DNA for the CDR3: TGTGCCAGCAGTTTCGGCCGGGGAGGTACGCAGTATTTT. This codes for CASSFGRGGTQYF.

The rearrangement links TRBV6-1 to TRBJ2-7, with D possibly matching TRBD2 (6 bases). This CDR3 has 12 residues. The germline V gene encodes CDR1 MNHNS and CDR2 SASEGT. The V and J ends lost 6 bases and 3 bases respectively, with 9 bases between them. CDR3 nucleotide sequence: TGTGCCAGCAGGGAGGGAAACTACGAGCAGTACTTC. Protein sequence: CASREGNYEQYF.

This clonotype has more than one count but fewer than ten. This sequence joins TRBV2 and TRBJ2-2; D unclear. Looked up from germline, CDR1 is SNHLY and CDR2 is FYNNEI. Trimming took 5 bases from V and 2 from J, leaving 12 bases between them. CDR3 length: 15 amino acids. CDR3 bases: TGTGCCAGCAGTTGGGCCAGAAAAAACACCGGGGAGCTGTTTTTT. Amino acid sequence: CASSWARKNTGELFF. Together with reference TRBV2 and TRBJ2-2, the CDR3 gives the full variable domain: EPEVTQTPSHQVTQMGQEVILRCVPISNHLYFYWYRQILGQKVEFLVSFYNNEISEKSEIFDDQFSVERPDGSNFTLKIRSTKLEDSAMYFCASSWARKNTGELFFGEGSRLTVL.

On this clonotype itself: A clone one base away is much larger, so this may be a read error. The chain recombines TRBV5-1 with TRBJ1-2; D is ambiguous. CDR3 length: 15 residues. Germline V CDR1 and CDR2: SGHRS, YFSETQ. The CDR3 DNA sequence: TGCGCCGGCAGCTCGGCTACGGGTAGAGGCTATGGCTACACCTTC. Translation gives CAGSSATGRGYGYTF. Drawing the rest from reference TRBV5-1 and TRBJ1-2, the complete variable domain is KAGVTQTPRYLIKTRGQQVTLSCSPISGHRSVSWYQQTPGQGLQFLFEYFSETQRNKGNFPGRFSGRQFSNSRSEMNVSTLELGDSALYLCAGSSATGRGYGYTFGSGTRLTVV.

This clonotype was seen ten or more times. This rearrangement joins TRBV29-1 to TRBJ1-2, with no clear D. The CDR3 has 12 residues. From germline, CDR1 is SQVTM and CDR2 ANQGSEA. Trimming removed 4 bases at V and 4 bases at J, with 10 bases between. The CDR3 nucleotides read TGCAGCGTTGGAGGAGATGGCTATGGCTACACCTTC. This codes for CSVGGDGYGYTF.

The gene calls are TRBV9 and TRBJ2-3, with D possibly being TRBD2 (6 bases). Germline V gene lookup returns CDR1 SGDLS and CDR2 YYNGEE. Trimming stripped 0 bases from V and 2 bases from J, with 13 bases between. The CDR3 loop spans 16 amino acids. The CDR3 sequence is CASSVEGRRTTDTQYF. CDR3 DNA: TGTGCCAGCAGCGTAGAGGGGAGGAGAACCACAGATACGCAGTATTTT.

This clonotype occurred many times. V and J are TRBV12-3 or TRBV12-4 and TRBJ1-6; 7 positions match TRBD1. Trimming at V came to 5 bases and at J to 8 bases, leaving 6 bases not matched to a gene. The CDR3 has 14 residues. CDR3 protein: CASSRQGNHSPLHF. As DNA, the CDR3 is TGTGCCAGCAGTAGACAGGGTAACCATTCACCCCTCCACTTT.

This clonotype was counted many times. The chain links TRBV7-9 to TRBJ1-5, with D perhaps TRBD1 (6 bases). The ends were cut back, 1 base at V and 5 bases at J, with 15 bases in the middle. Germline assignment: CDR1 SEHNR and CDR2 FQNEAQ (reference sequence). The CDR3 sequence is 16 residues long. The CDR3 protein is CASSLEIRGSDQPQHF. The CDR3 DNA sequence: TGTGCCAGCAGCTTAGAGATCAGGGGATCGGATCAGCCCCAGCATTTT.

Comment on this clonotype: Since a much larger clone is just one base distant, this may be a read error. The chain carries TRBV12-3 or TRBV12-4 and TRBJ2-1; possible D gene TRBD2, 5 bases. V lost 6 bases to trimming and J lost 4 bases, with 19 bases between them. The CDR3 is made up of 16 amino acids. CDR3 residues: CASSHLCHEGYNEQFF. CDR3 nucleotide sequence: TGTGCCAGCAGCCACCTCTGTCATGAGGGTTACAATGAGCAGTTCTTC.

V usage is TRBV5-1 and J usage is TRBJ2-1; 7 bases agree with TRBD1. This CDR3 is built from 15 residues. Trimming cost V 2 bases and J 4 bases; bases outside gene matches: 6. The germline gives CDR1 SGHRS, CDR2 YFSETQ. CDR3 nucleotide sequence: TGCGCCAGCAGCTTAGAGGGGGCGGGTTACAATGAGCAGTTCTTC. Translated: CASSLEGAGYNEQFF.

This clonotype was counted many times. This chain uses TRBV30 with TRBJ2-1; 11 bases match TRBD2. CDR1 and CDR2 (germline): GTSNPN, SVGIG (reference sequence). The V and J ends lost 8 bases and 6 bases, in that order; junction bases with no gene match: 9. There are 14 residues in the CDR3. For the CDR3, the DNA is TGTGCCCTCCGGCTAGCGGGGGGTCTCAATGAGCAGTTCTTC. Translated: CALRLAGGLNEQFF. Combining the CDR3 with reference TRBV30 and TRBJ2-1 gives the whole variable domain SQTIHQWPATLVQPVGSPLSLECTVEGTSNPNLYWYRQAAGRGLQLLFYSVGIGQISSEVPQNLSASRPQDRQFILSSKKLLLSDSGFYLCALRLAGGLNEQFFGPGTRLTVL.

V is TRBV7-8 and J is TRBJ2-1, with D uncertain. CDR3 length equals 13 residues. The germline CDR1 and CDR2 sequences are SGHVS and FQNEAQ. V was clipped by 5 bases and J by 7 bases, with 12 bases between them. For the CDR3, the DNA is TGTGCCAGCAGCCCCTCGCCACGTAATGAGCAGTTCTTC. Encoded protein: CASSPSPRNEQFF.

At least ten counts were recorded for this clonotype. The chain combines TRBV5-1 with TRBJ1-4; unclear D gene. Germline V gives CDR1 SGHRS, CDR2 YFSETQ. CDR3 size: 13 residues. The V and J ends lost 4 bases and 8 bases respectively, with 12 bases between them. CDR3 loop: CASSRSLEEKLFF. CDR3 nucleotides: TGCGCCAGCAGCCGCAGCCTTGAGGAAAAACTGTTTTTT.

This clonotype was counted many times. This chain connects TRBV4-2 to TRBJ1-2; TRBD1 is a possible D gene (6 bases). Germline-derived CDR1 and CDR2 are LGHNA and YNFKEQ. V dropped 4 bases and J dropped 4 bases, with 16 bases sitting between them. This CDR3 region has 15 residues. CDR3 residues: CASSPDGQPAYGYTF. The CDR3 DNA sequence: TGTGCCAGCAGCCCAGACGGACAGCCCGCCTATGGCTACACCTTC.

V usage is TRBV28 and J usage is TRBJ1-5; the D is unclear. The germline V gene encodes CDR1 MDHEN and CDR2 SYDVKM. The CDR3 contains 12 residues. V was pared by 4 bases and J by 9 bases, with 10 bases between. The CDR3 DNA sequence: TGTGCCAGCAGTTCCTCCCTTATGCCCCAGCATTTT. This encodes CASSSSLMPQHF.

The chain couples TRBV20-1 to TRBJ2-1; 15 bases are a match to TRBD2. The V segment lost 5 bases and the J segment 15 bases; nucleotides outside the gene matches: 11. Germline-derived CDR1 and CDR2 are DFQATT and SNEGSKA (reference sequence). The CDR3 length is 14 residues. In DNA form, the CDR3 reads TGCAGTGCTTGGGGACTAGCGGGGGGCCCGGCGCGGTTCTTC. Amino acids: CSAWGLAGGPARFF.